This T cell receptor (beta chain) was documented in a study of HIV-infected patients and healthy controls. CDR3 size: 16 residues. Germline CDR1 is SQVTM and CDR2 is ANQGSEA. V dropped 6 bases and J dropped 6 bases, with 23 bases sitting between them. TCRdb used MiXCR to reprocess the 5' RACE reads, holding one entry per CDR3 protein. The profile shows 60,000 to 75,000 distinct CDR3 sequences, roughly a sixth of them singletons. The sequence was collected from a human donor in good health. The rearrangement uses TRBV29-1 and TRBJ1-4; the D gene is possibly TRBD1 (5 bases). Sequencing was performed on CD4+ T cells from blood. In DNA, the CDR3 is TGCAGCGTCGGTGGGTGGGGGTCGGGCACGGATGAAAAACTGTTTTTT. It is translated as CSVGGWGSGTDEKLFF.